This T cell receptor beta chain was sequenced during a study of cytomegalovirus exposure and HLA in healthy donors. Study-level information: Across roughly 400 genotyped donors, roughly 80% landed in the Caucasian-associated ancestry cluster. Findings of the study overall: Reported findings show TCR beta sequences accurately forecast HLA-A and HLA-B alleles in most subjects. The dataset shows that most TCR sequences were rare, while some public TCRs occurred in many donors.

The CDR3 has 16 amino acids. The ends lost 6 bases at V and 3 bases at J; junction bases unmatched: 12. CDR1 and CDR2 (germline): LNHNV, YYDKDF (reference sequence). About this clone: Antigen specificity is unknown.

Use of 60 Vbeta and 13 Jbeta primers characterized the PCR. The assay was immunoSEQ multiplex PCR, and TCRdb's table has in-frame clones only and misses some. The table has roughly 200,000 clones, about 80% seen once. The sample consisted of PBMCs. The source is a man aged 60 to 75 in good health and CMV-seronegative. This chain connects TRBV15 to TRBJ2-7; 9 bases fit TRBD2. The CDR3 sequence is CATRQNLAGDVYEQYF. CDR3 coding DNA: TGTGCCACCAGGCAAAACTTAGCGGGAGACGTCTACGAGCAGTACTTC.